This TCR beta chain was captured by sequencing in a study of follicular helper T cells after annual influenza vaccination. Background on the study: Sampling occurred days 0, 7 and 28 after each influenza vaccination.

The data were produced by immunoSEQ multiplex PCR, yet TCRdb's version contains in-frame clones alone and is incomplete. The top ten clones hold 0.25% to 0.3% of a sample with about 14,000 clones, 70% to 90% of them seen once. The V gene end was trimmed by 9 bases and the J gene end by 5 bases; junction bases not matched to a gene: 11. The CDR3 loop spans 16 amino acids. Per germline, CDR1 ENHRY and CDR2 SYGVKD. Study-level findings and limits: The much larger non-cTfh compartments may have been undersampled. Most later recoveries of Day 7 ICOS+CD38+ clones were ICOS-CD38- cTfh.

Indicated time point: 2014-2015 season, pre-vaccination. Adults received seasonal inactivated influenza vaccine, with sorted blood CD4 subsets sequenced before and after. A word on this clone: Its matching antigen is unknown.

The chain couples TRBV10-3 to TRBJ2-2; TRBD2 matches at 11 bases. The input for sequencing was CXCR5- memory CD4+ T cells sorted from blood, taken on the day of influenza vaccination. The TCR sequence derives from an adult who received the influenza vaccine. CDR3 coding DNA: TGTGCCATTGCGAGAGCCGGGACTAGCGGTACCGGGGAGCTGTTTTTT. Encoded protein: CAIARAGTSGTGELFF.